This T cell receptor (beta chain) was documented in a study of CD4+ T cells in melanoma. Assay used: immunoSEQ multiplex PCR; TCRdb lists only in-frame clones, some missing. The sample holds some 15,000 clones, roughly 69% seen once. V shed 6 bases and J 7 bases; nucleotides not matched to a gene: 9. The V gene's germline CDR1 is SQVTM and CDR2 ANQGSEA. The CDR3 contains 14 residues. In its sample, this clone was seen a few times. The sequence was collected from a human donor with melanoma. This chain uses TRBV29-1 with TRBJ1-6, with 7 bases identical to TRBD1. The sample consisted of cells from a culture (not recorded whether cultured in vitro). DNA for the CDR3: TGCAGCGTCCGTAAACAGGGGACAAATTCACCCCTCCACTTT. This encodes CSVRKQGTNSPLHF.